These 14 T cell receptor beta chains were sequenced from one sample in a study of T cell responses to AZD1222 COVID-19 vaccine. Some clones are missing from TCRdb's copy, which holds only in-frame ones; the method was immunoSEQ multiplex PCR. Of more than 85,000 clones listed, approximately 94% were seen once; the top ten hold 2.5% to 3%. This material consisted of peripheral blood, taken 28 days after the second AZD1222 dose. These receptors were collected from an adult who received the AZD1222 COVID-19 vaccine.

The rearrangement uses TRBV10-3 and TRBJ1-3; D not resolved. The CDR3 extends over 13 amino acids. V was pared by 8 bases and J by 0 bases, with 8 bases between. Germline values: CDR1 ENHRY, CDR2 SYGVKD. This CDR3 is CAIAAGSGNTIYF. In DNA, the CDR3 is TGTGCCATCGCAGCAGGCTCTGGAAACACCATATATTTT.

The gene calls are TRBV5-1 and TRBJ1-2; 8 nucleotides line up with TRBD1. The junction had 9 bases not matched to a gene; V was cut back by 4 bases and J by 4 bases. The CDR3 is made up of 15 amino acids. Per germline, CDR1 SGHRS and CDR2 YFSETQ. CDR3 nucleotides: TGCGCCAGCAGCCTCCAGGGGGCAGGAGTCTATGGCTACACCTTC. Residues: CASSLQGAGVYGYTF. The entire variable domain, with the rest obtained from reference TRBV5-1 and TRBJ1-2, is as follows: KAGVTQTPRYLIKTRGQQVTLSCSPISGHRSVSWYQQTPGQGLQFLFEYFSETQRNKGNFPGRFSGRQFSNSRSEMNVSTLELGDSALYLCASSLQGAGVYGYTFGSGTRLTVV.

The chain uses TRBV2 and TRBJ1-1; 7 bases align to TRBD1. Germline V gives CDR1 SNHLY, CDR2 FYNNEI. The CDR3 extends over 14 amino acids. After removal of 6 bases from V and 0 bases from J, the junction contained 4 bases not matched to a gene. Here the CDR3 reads CASRGQPLNTEAFF. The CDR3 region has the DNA TGTGCCAGCAGGGGACAGCCACTGAACACTGAAGCTTTCTTT. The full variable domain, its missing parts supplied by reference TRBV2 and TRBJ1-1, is EPEVTQTPSHQVTQMGQEVILRCVPISNHLYFYWYRQILGQKVEFLVSFYNNEISEKSEIFDDQFSVERPDGSNFTLKIRSTKLEDSAMYFCASRGQPLNTEAFFGQGTRLTVV.

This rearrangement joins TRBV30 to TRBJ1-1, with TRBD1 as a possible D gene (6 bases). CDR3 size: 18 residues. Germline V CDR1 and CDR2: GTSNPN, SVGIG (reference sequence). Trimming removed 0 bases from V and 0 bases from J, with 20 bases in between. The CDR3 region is CAWSVRVTGLLMNTEAFF. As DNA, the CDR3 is TGTGCCTGGAGTGTAAGGGTGACAGGCCTACTCATGAACACTGAAGCTTTCTTT.

The CDR3 DNA reads as TGTGCCAGCAGCCAATCGGAGGGACTAGCGGGGCCCGGGGAGCTGTTTTTT. It specifies CASSQSEGLAGPGELFF. The chain is built from TRBV16 and TRBJ2-2, with 13 nucleotides matching TRBD2. The germline CDR1 and CDR2 sequences are KGHSY and FQNENV. This CDR3 contains 17 residues. The J segment lost 6 bases and the V segment lost 0 bases, leaving 4 bases of the junction unmatched. Based on the CDR3 plus reference TRBV16 and TRBJ2-2, the full variable domain is GEEVAQTPKHLVRGEGQKAKLYCAPIKGHSYVFWYQQVLKNEFKFLISFQNENVFDETGMPKERFSAKCLPNSPCSLEIQATKLEDSAVYFCASSQSEGLAGPGELFFGEGSRLTVL.

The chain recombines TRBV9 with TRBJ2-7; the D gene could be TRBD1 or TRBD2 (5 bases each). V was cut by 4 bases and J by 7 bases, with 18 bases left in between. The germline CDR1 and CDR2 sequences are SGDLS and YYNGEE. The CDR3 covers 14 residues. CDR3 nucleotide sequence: TGTGCCAGCAGCACCCACGGGGCCCCAGGGGAGCAGTACTTC. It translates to CASSTHGAPGEQYF.

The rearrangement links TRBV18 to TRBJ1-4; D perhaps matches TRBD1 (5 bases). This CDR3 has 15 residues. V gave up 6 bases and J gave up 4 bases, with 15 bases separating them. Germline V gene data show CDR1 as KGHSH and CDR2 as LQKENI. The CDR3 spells CASSPDSLYNEKLFF. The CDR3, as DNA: TGTGCCAGCTCCCCTGACAGCCTATATAATGAAAAACTGTTTTTT.

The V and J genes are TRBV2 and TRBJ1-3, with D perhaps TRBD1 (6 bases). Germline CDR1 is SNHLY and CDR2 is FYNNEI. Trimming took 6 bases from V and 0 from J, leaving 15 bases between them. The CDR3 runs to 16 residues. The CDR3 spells CASRGQGSSSGNTIYF. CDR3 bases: TGTGCCAGCAGGGGGCAGGGGTCCTCCTCTGGAAACACCATATATTTT. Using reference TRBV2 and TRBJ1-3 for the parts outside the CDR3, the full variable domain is EPEVTQTPSHQVTQMGQEVILRCVPISNHLYFYWYRQILGQKVEFLVSFYNNEISEKSEIFDDQFSVERPDGSNFTLKIRSTKLEDSAMYFCASRGQGSSSGNTIYFGEGSWLTVV.

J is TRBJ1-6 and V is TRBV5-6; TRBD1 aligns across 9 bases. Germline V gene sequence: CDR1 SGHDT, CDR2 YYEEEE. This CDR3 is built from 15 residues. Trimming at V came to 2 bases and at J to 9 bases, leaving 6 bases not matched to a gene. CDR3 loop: CASSFSGTGRSPLHF. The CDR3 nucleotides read TGTGCCAGCAGCTTTTCCGGGACAGGGCGTTCACCCCTCCACTTT.

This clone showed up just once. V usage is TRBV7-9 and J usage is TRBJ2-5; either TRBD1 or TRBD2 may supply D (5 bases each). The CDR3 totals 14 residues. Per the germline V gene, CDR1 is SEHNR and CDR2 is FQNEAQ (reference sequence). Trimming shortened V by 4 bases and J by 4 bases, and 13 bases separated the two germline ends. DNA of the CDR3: TGTGCCAGCAGCTGGGGGAACAGCCCAGAGACCCAGTACTTC. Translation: CASSWGNSPETQYF.

For the CDR3, the DNA is TGTGCCAGCAGCTGGACAGGCGACTATGGCTACACCTTC. Translation gives CASSWTGDYGYTF. This rearrangement joins TRBV5-5 to TRBJ1-2; 7 bases match TRBD1. Germline lookup yields CDR1 SGHKS and CDR2 YYEKEE (reference sequence). The CDR3 extends over 13 amino acids. Unmatched junction bases numbered 2, after V lost 3 bases and J lost 3 bases.

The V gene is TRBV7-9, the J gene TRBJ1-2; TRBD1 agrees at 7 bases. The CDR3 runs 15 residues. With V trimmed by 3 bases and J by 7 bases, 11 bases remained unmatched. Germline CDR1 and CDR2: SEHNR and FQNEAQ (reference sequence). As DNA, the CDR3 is TGTGCCAGCAGCTTTCCTCTCGACAGGGCCCGTGGCTACACCTTC. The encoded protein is CASSFPLDRARGYTF.

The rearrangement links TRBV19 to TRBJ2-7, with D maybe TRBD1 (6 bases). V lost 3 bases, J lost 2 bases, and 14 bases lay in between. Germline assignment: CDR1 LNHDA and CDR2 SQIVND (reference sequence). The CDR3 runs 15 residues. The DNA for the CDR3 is TGTGCCAGTAGTATGGGGTCAGGGGCAACCTACGAGCAGTACTTC. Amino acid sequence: CASSMGSGATYEQYF.

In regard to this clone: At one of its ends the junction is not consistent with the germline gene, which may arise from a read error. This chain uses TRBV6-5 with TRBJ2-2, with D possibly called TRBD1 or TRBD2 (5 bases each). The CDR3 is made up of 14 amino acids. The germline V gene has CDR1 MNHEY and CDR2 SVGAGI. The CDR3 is CACRRDRDTGELFF. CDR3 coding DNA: TGTGCCTGCAGAAGGGACCGGGACACCGGGGAGCTGTTTTTT.